The present TCR beta chain was sequenced within a study of blood T cell repertoires in COVID-19. On the study more broadly: There were acute and convalescent COVID-19 samples, and they came from the United States, Italy and Spain. Sample material is recorded as cDNA or gDNA derived from T cells, B-cell-depleted T cells, or PBMCs.

The method was immunoSEQ multiplex PCR; TCRdb's version includes in-frame clones alone and lacks a portion of them. The sample gives approximately 450,000 clones, approximately 90% of which show up once; over 4% is in the top ten. CDR1 MNHEY and CDR2 SVGAGI come from the germline V gene. Trimming at V came to 4 bases and at J to 2 bases, leaving 4 bases not matched to a gene. This CDR3 is 14 amino acids long. What was sequenced was peripheral blood. The V and J genes are TRBV6-5 and TRBJ1-2, with 7 bases fitting TRBD1. This TCR was recovered from a woman in her 30s with acute or convalescent COVID-19. The CDR3 loop is CASSSTGENYGYTF. The CDR3 region has the DNA TGTGCCAGCAGTTCAACAGGGGAGAACTATGGCTACACCTTC.